This entry features one T cell receptor (beta chain) sequence. The data stem from a study of blood T cell repertoires in COVID-19. Trimming pared 3 bases from V and 1 base from J, leaving 7 bases between. This CDR3 contains 13 residues. Germline V lookup: CDR1 SGDLS, CDR2 YYNGEE. Sequencing was performed with immunoSEQ multiplex PCR; in TCRdb, only in-frame clones are kept and a portion is missing. This table has about 350,000 clones, about 90% appearing once. The TCR originated in a woman in her 30s who had recovered from COVID-19. The V gene is TRBV9, the J gene TRBJ1-1, with D unclear. Sequenced: PBMCs or T cells enriched from blood (not recorded which). The CDR3 loop reads CASSDSGNTEAFF. The CDR3 region has the DNA TGTGCCAGCAGCGATAGTGGGAACACTGAAGCTTTCTTT. Full variable domain (rest looked up from reference TRBV9 and TRBJ1-1): DSGVTQTPKHLITATGQRVTLRCSPRSGDLSVYWYQQSLDQGLQFLIQYYNGEERAKGNILERFSAQQFPDLHSELNLSSLELGDSALYFCASSDSGNTEAFFGQGTRLTVV.